Listed below are T cell receptor beta chains from one sample, sequenced in a study of blood T cell repertoires in COVID-19. The data were produced by immunoSEQ multiplex PCR, yet TCRdb's version contains in-frame clones alone and is incomplete. The sample lists a few hundred thousand clones, 89% occurring once. Sequencing used PBMCs or T cells enriched from blood (not recorded which). The receptors derive from a middle-aged woman who had recovered from COVID-19. The CDR3 runs from the conserved cysteine through the conserved F or W. The order of the fields is clone size, J gene, D gene, V gene, CDR3 length, CDR3 DNA, CDR3 protein. The D gene is left open where the match is weak. Rows may omit the clone size; those that give it use once, few, many or a size class.

clone size: few
J gene: TRBJ2-7
D gene: TRBD2
V gene: TRBV9
CDR3 length: 15
CDR3 DNA: TGTGCCAGCAGCGTAGGAAGCGGGGCAACCTACGAGCAGTACTTC
CDR3 protein: CASSVGSGATYEQYF

clone size: .
J gene: TRBJ1-2
D gene: .
V gene: TRBV6-4
CDR3 length: 14
CDR3 DNA: TGTGCCAGCAGTGACGGCGGGGGCGCGAGGGGCTACACCTTC
CDR3 protein: CASSDGGGARGYTF

clone size: .
J gene: TRBJ2-3
D gene: .
V gene: TRBV7-9
CDR3 length: 14
CDR3 DNA: TGTGCCAGCAGCCAAAGCACTAGCACAGATACGCAGTATTTT
CDR3 protein: CASSQSTSTDTQYF

clone size: few
J gene: TRBJ1-5
D gene: TRBD1
V gene: TRBV7-8
CDR3 length: 16
CDR3 DNA: TGTGCCAGCAGCTTAGGGCCCGGACAGGCAAATCAGCCCCAGCATTTT
CDR3 protein: CASSLGPGQANQPQHF

clone size: once
J gene: TRBJ2-1
D gene: TRBD2
V gene: TRBV19
CDR3 length: 15
CDR3 DNA: TGTGCCAGTAGTATAGGACTAGCGGGATACAATGAGCAGTTCTTC
CDR3 protein: CASSIGLAGYNEQFF

clone size: .
J gene: TRBJ2-2
D gene: .
V gene: TRBV21-1
CDR3 length: 14
CDR3 DNA: TGTGCCAGCAGCGTGGGGGGTAACACCGGGGAGCTGTTTTTT
CDR3 protein: CASSVGGNTGELFF

clone size: .
J gene: TRBJ2-1
D gene: .
V gene: TRBV19
CDR3 length: 15
CDR3 DNA: TGTGCCAGTAGTATACAGGGGAGCTCCTACAATGAGCAGTTCTTC
CDR3 protein: CASSIQGSSYNEQFF

clone size: .
J gene: TRBJ2-7
D gene: TRBD1
V gene: TRBV15
CDR3 length: 15
CDR3 DNA: TGTGCCACCAGCAGAGGGACAGGGGGGTCCTACGAGCAGTACTTC
CDR3 protein: CATSRGTGGSYEQYF

clone size: .
J gene: TRBJ1-4
D gene: TRBD1
V gene: TRBV5-8
CDR3 length: 15
CDR3 DNA: TGTGCCAGCAGCTTGGCCGACAGGGTTACCGAAAAACTGTTTTTT
CDR3 protein: CASSLADRVTEKLFF

clone size: .
J gene: TRBJ1-4
D gene: .
V gene: TRBV18
CDR3 length: 12
CDR3 DNA: TGTGCCAGCTCACTCCTTAATGAAAAACTGTTTTTT
CDR3 protein: CASSLLNEKLFF

clone size: .
J gene: TRBJ2-7
D gene: .
V gene: TRBV7-9
CDR3 length: 16
CDR3 DNA: TGTGCCAGCAGCTTAGGTGTGGCAGGGCCCTACTACGAGCAGTACTTC
CDR3 protein: CASSLGVAGPYYEQYF

clone size: .
J gene: TRBJ2-3
D gene: TRBD2
V gene: TRBV5-8
CDR3 length: 16
CDR3 DNA: TGTGCCAGCCCTTACGGGACTAGAGGGCGGACAGATACGCAGTATTTT
CDR3 protein: CASPYGTRGRTDTQYF

clone size: .
J gene: TRBJ2-7
D gene: TRBD2
V gene: TRBV6-2/TRBV6-3
CDR3 length: 16
CDR3 DNA: TGTGCCAGCAGTTACTCGAAGGTAGCGGGGGACTACGAGCAGTACTTC
CDR3 protein: CASSYSKVAGDYEQYF

clone size: .
J gene: TRBJ2-3
D gene: TRBD1
V gene: TRBV9
CDR3 length: 15
CDR3 DNA: TGTGCCAGCAGCGCCCAGGGGGATTACACAGATACGCAGTATTTT
CDR3 protein: CASSAQGDYTDTQYF

clone size: .
J gene: TRBJ2-4
D gene: .
V gene: TRBV2
CDR3 length: 11
CDR3 DNA: TGTGCCAGCAGTAAAACAGGTACTCTGTACTTC
CDR3 protein: CASSKTGTLYF

clone size: .
J gene: TRBJ2-6
D gene: .
V gene: TRBV11-2
CDR3 length: 16
CDR3 DNA: TGTGCCAGCAGCTTTGCGGGCCGAGGTGGGGCCAACGTCCTGACTTTC
CDR3 protein: CASSFAGRGGANVLTF

clone size: .
J gene: TRBJ1-2
D gene: TRBD1
V gene: TRBV19
CDR3 length: 14
CDR3 DNA: TGTGCCAGTAGTTCGGGACAGGGGAACGGTGGCTACACCTTC
CDR3 protein: CASSSGQGNGGYTF

clone size: .
J gene: TRBJ2-7
D gene: TRBD2
V gene: TRBV19
CDR3 length: 15
CDR3 DNA: TGTGCCAGCTCCCTTTACGAGCGGGAGAGCTACGAGCAGTACTTC
CDR3 protein: CASSLYERESYEQYF

clone size: .
J gene: TRBJ2-1
D gene: TRBD1
V gene: TRBV7-9
CDR3 length: 14
CDR3 DNA: TGTGCCAGCAGCTCGACAGGGATCTACAATGAGCAGTTCTTC
CDR3 protein: CASSSTGIYNEQFF

clone size: few
J gene: TRBJ1-2
D gene: .
V gene: TRBV3-1/TRBV3-2
CDR3 length: 16
CDR3 DNA: TGTGCCAGCAGCCAAGCCTGGGGCAGCGCTAACTATGGCTACACCTTC
CDR3 protein: CASSQAWGSANYGYTF

clone size: .
J gene: TRBJ2-3
D gene: TRBD2
V gene: TRBV7-2
CDR3 length: 16
CDR3 DNA: TGTGCCAGCAGCTTAGGGGTTAGCGGGAGGCCAGATACGCAGTATTTT
CDR3 protein: CASSLGVSGRPDTQYF

clone size: .
J gene: TRBJ1-1
D gene: .
V gene: TRBV7-9
CDR3 length: 13
CDR3 DNA: TGTGCCAGCAGCCCCGGGGGGAACAGGGATTCTTTCTTT
CDR3 protein: CASSPGGNRDSFF

clone size: .
J gene: TRBJ2-7
D gene: TRBD2
V gene: TRBV5-1
CDR3 length: 14
CDR3 DNA: TGCGCCAGCAGCTTGGAGCGGGAGCTCTACGAGCAGTACTTC
CDR3 protein: CASSLERELYEQYF

clone size: .
J gene: TRBJ1-2
D gene: .
V gene: TRBV5-5
CDR3 length: 13
CDR3 DNA: TGTGCCAGCAGCCAAGACATATTAAGGGGCTACACCTTC
CDR3 protein: CASSQDILRGYTF

clone size: .
J gene: TRBJ2-7
D gene: TRBD1
V gene: TRBV10-3
CDR3 length: 15
CDR3 DNA: TGTGCCATCACCGGACAGGGGGCATCCTCCTACGAGCAGTACTTC
CDR3 protein: CAITGQGASSYEQYF

clone size: .
J gene: TRBJ2-1
D gene: TRBD1
V gene: TRBV7-7
CDR3 length: 17
CDR3 DNA: TGTGCTAGCAGCTTAGCAGGGGGCCCGGGTACCTACAATGAGCAGTTCTTC
CDR3 protein: CASSLAGGPGTYNEQFF

clone size: few
J gene: TRBJ1-5
D gene: TRBD1
V gene: TRBV10-3
CDR3 length: 15
CDR3 DNA: TGTGCCATCAGTGAGGAAGCAGGGGGGAATCAGCCCCAGCATTTT
CDR3 protein: CAISEEAGGNQPQHF

clone size: .
J gene: TRBJ1-1
D gene: .
V gene: TRBV19
CDR3 length: 15
CDR3 DNA: TGTGCCAGTAGTATTAATTACCCCTCCAGGACTGAAGCTTTCTTT
CDR3 protein: CASSINYPSRTEAFF

clone size: .
J gene: TRBJ1-3
D gene: .
V gene: TRBV5-1
CDR3 length: 14
CDR3 DNA: TGCGCCAGCAGCCCCTGGCAGTCTGGAAACACCATATATTTT
CDR3 protein: CASSPWQSGNTIYF

clone size: .
J gene: TRBJ2-2
D gene: TRBD2
V gene: TRBV5-1
CDR3 length: 16
CDR3 DNA: TGCGCCAGCAGCTTGGGAGCGGGGGGTCACACCGGGGAGCTGTTTTTT
CDR3 protein: CASSLGAGGHTGELFF

clone size: .
J gene: TRBJ2-1
D gene: .
V gene: TRBV13
CDR3 length: 17
CDR3 DNA: TGTGCCAGCAGCTTTGAGGCTCGGGGGGCTGCCTACAATGAGCAGTTCTTC
CDR3 protein: CASSFEARGAAYNEQFF

clone size: .
J gene: TRBJ2-7
D gene: TRBD2
V gene: TRBV7-2
CDR3 length: 16
CDR3 DNA: TGTGCCAGCAGCGAAGGACTAGCGGGAAGGTCCTACGAGCAGTACTTC
CDR3 protein: CASSEGLAGRSYEQYF

clone size: .
J gene: TRBJ1-2
D gene: .
V gene: TRBV7-2
CDR3 length: 16
CDR3 DNA: TGTGCCAGCAGCGAGAGAACAGGAGCCCTGGGCTATGGCTACACCTTC
CDR3 protein: CASSERTGALGYGYTF

clone size: .
J gene: TRBJ1-5
D gene: .
V gene: TRBV18
CDR3 length: 14
CDR3 DNA: TGTGCCAGCTCAGAGGCAGGGGGCAATCAGCCCCAGCATTTT
CDR3 protein: CASSEAGGNQPQHF

clone size: .
J gene: TRBJ1-4
D gene: .
V gene: TRBV7-2
CDR3 length: 14
CDR3 DNA: TGTGCCAGCAGCTTAGTCGGGGGGTATGAAAAACTGTTTTTT
CDR3 protein: CASSLVGGYEKLFF

clone size: .
J gene: TRBJ2-1
D gene: TRBD2
V gene: TRBV7-2
CDR3 length: 17
CDR3 DNA: TGTGCCAGCAGTTGGACTAGCGGGAGGGTGTCCTACAATGAGCAGTTCTTC
CDR3 protein: CASSWTSGRVSYNEQFF

clone size: once
J gene: TRBJ2-7
D gene: TRBD1
V gene: TRBV16
CDR3 length: 17
CDR3 DNA: TGTGCCAGCAGCCAATGGAATGAGGACAGGGTGTACTACGAGCAGTACTTC
CDR3 protein: CASSQWNEDRVYYEQYF

clone size: once
J gene: TRBJ2-2
D gene: .
V gene: TRBV7-9
CDR3 length: 15
CDR3 DNA: TGTGCCAGCAGCTTCCGTAGTTCGAACACCGGGGAGCTGTTTTTT
CDR3 protein: CASSFRSSNTGELFF

clone size: .
J gene: TRBJ1-6
D gene: .
V gene: TRBV21-1
CDR3 length: 15
CDR3 DNA: TGTGCCAGCAGCACCCCGAGTACTTGTAATTCACCCCTCCACTTT
CDR3 protein: CASSTPSTCNSPLHF

clone size: once
J gene: TRBJ2-2
D gene: TRBD2
V gene: TRBV3-1/TRBV3-2
CDR3 length: 16
CDR3 DNA: TGTGCCAGCGGACTAGCGGGGGGGCAGGGCACCGGGGAGCTGTTTTTT
CDR3 protein: CASGLAGGQGTGELFF

clone size: .
J gene: TRBJ1-2
D gene: .
V gene: TRBV7-3
CDR3 length: 14
CDR3 DNA: TGTGCCAGCAGCCCAGAGGCAGGGAATTATGGCTACACCTTC
CDR3 protein: CASSPEAGNYGYTF

clone size: .
J gene: TRBJ1-2
D gene: .
V gene: TRBV6-5
CDR3 length: 14
CDR3 DNA: TGTGCCAGCAGTTACATGACAGGAGTGGGAGGCTACACCTTC
CDR3 protein: CASSYMTGVGGYTF

clone size: .
J gene: TRBJ2-7
D gene: TRBD1
V gene: TRBV29-1
CDR3 length: 14
CDR3 DNA: TGCAGCGTTGAGGGGGGACAGGGTACCTACGAGCAGTACTTC
CDR3 protein: CSVEGGQGTYEQYF

clone size: .
J gene: TRBJ1-2
D gene: .
V gene: TRBV18
CDR3 length: 15
CDR3 DNA: TGTGCCAGCTCACCAGCACAGATTTCGAACTATGGCTACACCTTC
CDR3 protein: CASSPAQISNYGYTF

clone size: .
J gene: TRBJ2-1
D gene: .
V gene: TRBV24-1
CDR3 length: 12
CDR3 DNA: TGTGCCACCAGTGATGGGGGGACTGAGCAGTTCTTC
CDR3 protein: CATSDGGTEQFF

clone size: .
J gene: TRBJ2-2
D gene: TRBD2
V gene: TRBV7-3
CDR3 length: 20
CDR3 DNA: TGTGCCAGCAGCTTAGGTGGGGCGGTAGCGGGAGAAGGTTGGACCGGGGAGCTGTTTTTT
CDR3 protein: CASSLGGAVAGEGWTGELFF

clone size: .
J gene: TRBJ1-1
D gene: .
V gene: TRBV6-5
CDR3 length: 15
CDR3 DNA: TGTGCCAGCATCCCCGGCGGCCATACGAACACTGAAGCTTTCTTT
CDR3 protein: CASIPGGHTNTEAFF

clone size: .
J gene: TRBJ2-7
D gene: .
V gene: TRBV10-3
CDR3 length: 12
CDR3 DNA: TGTGCCATCAGGGGGGCTACAGACGAGCAGTACTTC
CDR3 protein: CAIRGATDEQYF

clone size: once
J gene: TRBJ2-1
D gene: TRBD2
V gene: TRBV18
CDR3 length: 15
CDR3 DNA: TGTGCCAGCTCACCGGGCCTAGCGGGGGCAAATGAGCAGTTCTTC
CDR3 protein: CASSPGLAGANEQFF

clone size: .
J gene: TRBJ2-5
D gene: TRBD2
V gene: TRBV3-1/TRBV3-2
CDR3 length: 15
CDR3 DNA: TGTGCCAGCAGCCATACGGGGGGGCCGGGAGAGACCCAGTACTTC
CDR3 protein: CASSHTGGPGETQYF

clone size: .
J gene: TRBJ1-1
D gene: TRBD1
V gene: TRBV28
CDR3 length: 15
CDR3 DNA: TGTGCCAGCAGTTTTGGGGACAGGGGAGGGACTGAAGCTTTCTTT
CDR3 protein: CASSFGDRGGTEAFF